Shown below are 23 T cell receptor beta chains from a single sample sequenced in a study of shared clonotypes between healthy human individuals. Method: immunoSEQ multiplex PCR; TCRdb's copy keeps in-frame clones and lacks some. The top ten clones hold about 1.7% of a sample with roughly 760,000 clones, 74% of them seen once. The sample was memory CD4+ T cells sorted from blood. Subset: CD45RA-negative fraction. The receptor set was obtained from a woman in her thirties in good health.

The chain has TRBV5-5 and TRBJ2-7; D unclear. The CDR3 has 14 residues. Trimming cost V 1 base and J 3 bases, with 11 bases left between them. Per germline, CDR1 SGHKS and CDR2 YYEKEE (reference sequence). The CDR3 sequence is CASSLRMGSYEQYF. CDR3 DNA: TGTGCCAGCAGCTTGCGGATGGGCAGCTACGAGCAGTACTTC.

The chain joins TRBV6-1 to TRBJ2-2; no reliable D call. V gave up 0 bases and J gave up 0 bases, with 11 bases separating them. The CDR3 contains 17 residues. Germline values: CDR1 MNHNS, CDR2 SASEGT. The CDR3, as DNA: TGTGCCAGCAGTGAAGCGCTGTCAGCTCCGAACACCGGGGAGCTGTTTTTT. Protein product: CASSEALSAPNTGELFF.

J is TRBJ2-3 and V is TRBV29-1, with D possibly being TRBD1 (5 bases). Germline V gene data show CDR1 as SQVTM and CDR2 as ANQGSEA. There are 14 residues in the CDR3. Trimming took 4 bases from V and 2 from J, leaving 13 bases between them. The CDR3 nucleotides read TGCAGCGTTGGGGGCCAGAGCCTCACAGATACGCAGTATTTT. The encoded protein is CSVGGQSLTDTQYF.

This chain uses TRBV7-2 with TRBJ1-5; no clear D gene. The CDR3 consists of 14 residues. CDR1 is SGHTA and CDR2 is FQGNSA in the germline V gene. V lost 3 bases, J lost 0 bases, and 6 bases lay in between. The CDR3: CASSFKPSNQPQHF. DNA for the CDR3: TGTGCCAGCAGCTTCAAGCCTAGCAATCAGCCCCAGCATTTT.

V and J are TRBV5-1 and TRBJ1-5; tentative D call: TRBD1 (6 bases). The CDR3 is 14 residues long. The V and J ends lost 0 bases and 7 bases respectively, with 11 bases between them. Germline values: CDR1 SGHRS, CDR2 YFSETQ. The CDR3 reads CASSLGAGEQPQHF. The CDR3 DNA reads TGCGCCAGCAGCTTGGGGGCAGGGGAACAGCCCCAGCATTTT.

The chain has TRBV9 and TRBJ2-1; D could derive from TRBD1 or TRBD2 (5 bases each). This CDR3 is built from 17 residues. CDR1 and CDR2 from the germline V gene are SGDLS and YYNGEE. V shed 3 bases and J shed 2 bases, with 18 bases lying between them. CDR3: CASSAHSGTGPYNEQFF. CDR3 DNA sequence: TGTGCCAGCAGCGCGCACTCCGGGACGGGCCCCTACAATGAGCAGTTCTTC.

The V and J genes are TRBV10-3 and TRBJ2-3; TRBD2 aligns across 12 bases. CDR1 and CDR2 (germline): ENHRY, SYGVKD. The ends lost 2 bases at V and 0 bases at J; junction bases unmatched: 0. CDR3 length: 16 amino acids. CDR3 sequence: CAISEGTSGSTDTQYF. In DNA, the CDR3 is TGTGCCATCAGTGAGGGGACTAGCGGGAGCACAGATACGCAGTATTTT.

V and J are TRBV5-1 and TRBJ2-1, with D perhaps matching TRBD1 (6 bases). This CDR3 contains 15 residues. From germline, CDR1 is SGHRS and CDR2 YFSETQ. V was trimmed by 9 bases and J by 0 bases, leaving 16 bases between them. CDR3 in amino acids: CATHGQLGSYNEQFF. The DNA of the CDR3 is TGCGCCACCCATGGACAGTTAGGCTCCTACAATGAGCAGTTCTTC.

This clone was recorded only once. The identical CDR3 is also encoded by other nucleotide sequences in the sample. This rearrangement joins TRBV27 to TRBJ2-7; 7 nucleotides align to TRBD1. There are 12 residues in the CDR3. Trimming took 6 bases from V and 4 from J; bases not matched to a gene: 3. Germline V gene sequence: CDR1 MNHEY, CDR2 SMNVEV (reference sequence). The CDR3 sequence is CASRTGSYEQYF. Here the CDR3 DNA reads TGTGCCAGCAGGACAGGGAGTTACGAGCAGTACTTC.

The rearrangement joins TRBV19 to TRBJ1-5; D remains ambiguous. V was cut by 3 bases and J by 1 base, with 7 bases left in between. The CDR3 spans 14 residues. Looked up from germline, CDR1 is LNHDA and CDR2 is SQIVND (reference sequence). CDR3: CASSMWGSNQPQHF. Here the CDR3 DNA reads TGTGCCAGTAGTATGTGGGGAAGCAATCAGCCCCAGCATTTT. The entire variable domain, with the rest obtained from reference TRBV19 and TRBJ1-5, is as follows: DGGITQSPKYLFRKEGQNVTLSCEQNLNHDAMYWYRQDPGQGLRLIYYSQIVNDFQKGDIAEGYSVSREKKESFPLTVTSAQKNPTAFYLCASSMWGSNQPQHFGDGTRLSIL.

The CDR3 sequence is CATGFQETQYF. The CDR3 DNA reads as TGTGCCACAGGGTTCCAAGAGACCCAGTACTTC. V usage is TRBV7-9 and J usage is TRBJ2-5; TRBD1 is a possible D gene (5 bases). Trimming shortened V by 10 bases and J by 1 base, and 7 bases separated the two germline ends. The germline V gene encodes CDR1 SEHNR and CDR2 FQNEAQ (reference sequence). The CDR3 runs to 11 residues.

The chain links TRBV9 to TRBJ1-2; D not certain. The ends were cut back, 4 bases at V and 5 bases at J, with 21 bases in the middle. The germline CDR1 and CDR2 sequences are SGDLS and YYNGEE. The CDR3 length is 16 residues. Written as DNA, the CDR3 is TGTGCCAGCAGCCCATCCATGGCAGGACCCCCATATGGCTACACCTTC. This gives the protein CASSPSMAGPPYGYTF.

This clone was seen a few times. V usage is TRBV6-5 and J usage is TRBJ1-2; 7 bases match TRBD1. Trimming took 2 bases from V and 7 from J; bases not matched to a gene: 7. Germline V gives CDR1 MNHEY, CDR2 SVGAGI. This CDR3 contains 14 residues. The CDR3 loop reads CASSYLQGVFGYTF. The CDR3 nucleotides read TGTGCCAGCAGTTACCTCCAGGGGGTATTTGGCTACACCTTC.

CDR3 residues: CASNLRDTDTQYF. Here the CDR3 DNA reads TGTGCCAGTAATCTTCGGGACACAGATACGCAGTATTTT. This rearrangement joins TRBV19 to TRBJ2-3, with D perhaps matching TRBD2 (5 bases). CDR1 and CDR2 (germline): LNHDA, SQIVND (reference sequence). With 7 bases removed from V and 2 bases from J, the gap between germline ends came to 10 bases. The CDR3 loop spans 13 amino acids. Looking up the rest from reference TRBV19 and TRBJ2-3 gives the full variable domain: DGGITQSPKYLFRKEGQNVTLSCEQNLNHDAMYWYRQDPGQGLRLIYYSQIVNDFQKGDIAEGYSVSREKKESFPLTVTSAQKNPTAFYLCASNLRDTDTQYFGPGTRLTVL.

This chain connects TRBV7-8 to TRBJ2-2, with a weak D call TRBD1 (6 bases). CDR1 and CDR2 from the germline V gene are SGHVS and FQNEAQ. The CDR3 extends over 15 amino acids. The V and J ends lost 5 bases and 6 bases respectively, with 16 bases between them. The CDR3 nucleotides read TGTGCCAGCAGCGGACTCGGACAGTCGGCCGGGGAGCTGTTTTTT. This translates into CASSGLGQSAGELFF.

The DNA for the CDR3 is TGCGCCAGCAGTCAATCTTGGTCGGGAGGCGGGGATACGCAGTATTTT. It is translated as CASSQSWSGGGDTQYF. J is TRBJ2-3 and V is TRBV23-1; 7 positions agree with TRBD2. TRBV23-1 carries the ORF label, with uncertain function. This CDR3 contains 16 residues. Trimming took 0 bases from V and 6 from J; bases not matched to a gene: 9.

The chain combines TRBV11-3 with TRBJ1-5; D is possibly TRBD1 (5 bases). The CDR3 loop spans 14 amino acids. In germline, CDR1 is SGHNT, CDR2 YENEEA. With 3 bases removed from V and 3 bases from J, the gap between germline ends came to 9 bases. The CDR3 DNA is TGTGCCAGCAGCTTTGACAGAGACAATCAGCCCCAGCATTTT. As protein: CASSFDRDNQPQHF.

Worth noting for this clone: The sample contains more than one DNA sequence encoding this CDR3. The chain carries TRBV30 and TRBJ1-1; D unresolved. This CDR3 contains 13 residues. Germline V gives CDR1 GTSNPN, CDR2 SVGIG (reference sequence). Trimming stripped 0 bases from V and 2 bases from J, with 7 bases between. CDR3 protein: CAWSVWGNTEAFF. CDR3 bases: TGTGCCTGGAGTGTATGGGGTAACACTGAAGCTTTCTTT.

About this clone: Other nucleotide sequences from this sample produce the same CDR3. V usage is TRBV19 and J usage is TRBJ2-3, with D perhaps matching TRBD2 (5 bases). The germline V and J ends were trimmed by 4 bases and 3 bases, with 8 bases remaining between them. Germline lookup yields CDR1 LNHDA and CDR2 SQIVND (reference sequence). The CDR3 sequence is 13 residues long. This CDR3 reads CASSREGTDTQYF. CDR3 coding DNA: TGTGCCAGTAGTAGAGAGGGAACAGATACGCAGTATTTT.

J is TRBJ1-5 and V is TRBV28; TRBD1 aligns across 8 bases. The J segment lost 7 bases and the V segment lost 5 bases, leaving 10 bases of the junction unmatched. CDR3 size: 15 residues. Germline lookup yields CDR1 MDHEN and CDR2 SYDVKM. The CDR3 DNA follows: TGTGCCAGCAGTCCCGCAGGGGGCGGGAGGCAGCCCCAGCATTTT. Its translation: CASSPAGGGRQPQHF.

This clone has a count of ten or more. The chain joins TRBV19 to TRBJ1-5; D gene unclear. The CDR3 has 13 residues. From germline, CDR1 is LNHDA and CDR2 SQIVND (reference sequence). V shed 6 bases and J shed 1 base, with 7 bases lying between them. CDR3 in amino acids: CASSMMSNQPQHF. CDR3 in DNA: TGTGCCAGTAGCATGATGAGCAATCAGCCCCAGCATTTT.

V usage is TRBV2 and J usage is TRBJ2-7; 7 positions agree with TRBD1. This CDR3 has 14 amino acids. CDR1 SNHLY and CDR2 FYNNEI come from the germline V gene. Germline trimming cut 6 bases from V and 3 bases from J; bases unmatched to any gene: 8. The chain's CDR3 is CASRGTVSFYEQYF. In DNA form, the CDR3 reads TGTGCCAGCAGGGGGACAGTGTCCTTCTACGAGCAGTACTTC.

A note on this clone: Given a far larger clone just one base away, this is likely a sequencing read error. Other nucleotide sequences from this sample produce the same CDR3. V gene TRBV27 combines with J gene TRBJ2-7; 11 bases line up with TRBD2. Germline CDR1 is MNHEY and CDR2 is SMNVEV (reference sequence). The CDR3 has 14 residues. The CDR3 reads CASSFTSGSNEQYF. The CDR3 coding sequence is TGTGCCAGCAGTTTTACTAGCGGGAGTAACGAGCAATACTTC.